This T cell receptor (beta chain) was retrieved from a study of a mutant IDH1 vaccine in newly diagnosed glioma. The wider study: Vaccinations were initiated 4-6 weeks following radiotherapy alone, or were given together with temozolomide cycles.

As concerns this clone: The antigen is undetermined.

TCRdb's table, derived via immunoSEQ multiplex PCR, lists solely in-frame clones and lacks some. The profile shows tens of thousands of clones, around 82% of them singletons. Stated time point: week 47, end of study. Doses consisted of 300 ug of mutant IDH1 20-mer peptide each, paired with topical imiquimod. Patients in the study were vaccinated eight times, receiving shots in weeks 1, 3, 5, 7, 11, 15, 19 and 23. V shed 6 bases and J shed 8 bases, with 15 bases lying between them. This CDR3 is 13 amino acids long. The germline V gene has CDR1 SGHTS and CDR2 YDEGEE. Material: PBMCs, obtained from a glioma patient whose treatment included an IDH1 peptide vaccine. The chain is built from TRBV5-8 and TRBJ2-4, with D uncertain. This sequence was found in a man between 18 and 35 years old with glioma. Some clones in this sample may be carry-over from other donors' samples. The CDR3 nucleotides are TGTGCCAGCAACAATATTACTGGGGACATTCAGTACTTC. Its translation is CASNNITGDIQYF.